Sequencing of this TCR beta chain was carried out in a study of cytomegalovirus exposure and HLA in healthy donors (TCRdb year 2017). General notes on the study: An earlier analysis of approximately 640 of the donors reported approximately 300 Gb of sequence data and some 120 million unique TCR beta sequences from roughly 180 million T cells. An earlier analysis of 587 of the donors used high-throughput TCR beta sequencing to judge whether each TCR beta V gene segment behaved as functional or pseudogenic. A later analysis re-examined previously published TCR beta repertoires from 610 or so donors and added high-resolution HLA genotyping to investigate patterns of TCR occurrence. Alongside the repertoire data, information on donor age, sex, ethnicity and CMV serostatus was compiled. Genome-wide SNP genotypes for about 55% of the 666 donors were used in a later genetic analysis, which treated that subset as a discovery cohort. About 280 gigabases of sequencing data and around 87 million unique TCR sequences were included in an early release covering 500 to 750 HLA-typed donors. Typing coverage differed by locus: A, B, C, DRB1 and DQB1 were typed in about 620-640 donors, DQA1 in approximately 520, DPA1 in some 610, and DPB1 in around 490. The study used immunosequencing to profile the T cell repertoires of 666 subjects and linked those repertoires to cytomegalovirus serostatus. A separate validation cohort of some 130 different subjects was used in addition to the approximately 670-subject first cohort. To predict cytomegalovirus infection status, the study combined high-throughput TCR immunosequencing, statistical association of individual TCRs with disease status, and machine learning. The study aimed to test whether signatures of past pathogen exposure could be identified by cataloging public T cell receptors. Among about 360 genotyped donors of the cohort, an average of approximately 250,000 unique TCR beta nucleotide sequences were sequenced per donor, 15% to 20% of them non-productive. All discovery cohort repertoires had been generated on a single sequencing platform. Because of strong linkage in the cohort, a handful of DR-DQ haplotypes were treated as single units for association and clustering. Both class I and class II loci were covered by HLA typing, at four-digit resolution. In the later analysis, no new phenotypic data were used to find candidate immune exposures; instead, reliance was placed on TCR beta sequences and their occurrence across donors. Among the approximately 430 genotyped donors, 81% belonged to the genetic ancestry cluster associated with self-reported Caucasian donors.

The cohort comprised some 700 healthy bone marrow donors. All cohort members were sampled while nominally healthy, although unrecorded immune exposures were likely present. The donor tested CMV seropositive, placing the donor among the roughly 270 seropositive members of the cohort. A peripheral blood sample was collected from each donor, and TCR beta sequencing was performed on peripheral blood mononuclear cells. Genomic DNA extraction from the blood cell samples was performed with the Qiagen DNeasy Blood Extraction Kit. As concerns this clone: Its antigen is unknown. No base qualities exist here, and no much larger clone lies one base off it.

The library came from the immunoSEQ multiplex PCR assay. A mixture of 60 forward primers for TCR Vbeta segments and 13 reverse primers for TCR Jbeta segments was used in the multiplex PCR. The CDR3 region of rearranged TCR beta genes was amplified from genomic DNA with a multiplex PCR assay. Amplified TCR beta libraries were sequenced as 87-base-pair reads on the Illumina HiSeq System. In the source study's methods: A later analysis tallied approximately 87 million unique TCR beta chains across the 700 or so repertoires, and 10 million to 11 million of those chains were shared by two or more donors. Raw reads were error-corrected and collapsed into unique sequences by a nearest-neighbor algorithm in which closely related sequences were merged to remove PCR and sequencing errors. Alignment of CDR3 sequences to IMGT reference sequences was used to assign V, D and J gene segments. For a sequence to be retained, a match of at least six nucleotides to both a V gene segment and a J gene segment was required. Rearrangements were called productive when the CDR3 lacked stop codons and stayed in frame with V and J; all others were non-productive. CDR3 was defined by IMGT convention, running from the second conserved V-encoded cysteine to the conserved J-encoded phenylalanine. Sequences without an unambiguous match to a single V gene segment were excluded from the earlier analysis of over 500 of the donors. In an earlier analysis of around 590 of the donors, a V segment was called functional when productive rearrangements were above 56.7%, and segregating when the standard deviation between donors exceeded 5%. To diagnose cytomegalovirus status from the catalog of TCR beta chain sequences, a statistical classification framework was built. A later analysis assigned V and J genes by comparing TCR nucleotide sequences with IMGT/GENE-DB human TR gene sequences. The TCRdist pipeline was used in a later analysis to assign CDR3 sequences and most-parsimonious VDJ recombination scenarios. In a later analysis, every TCR beta chain was defined by the combination of its CDR3 amino acid sequence and its V-gene family, and reads without a unique V-gene family were dropped. To address suspected cross-contamination and a sequencing artifact, a later analysis removed a few hundred highly shared, low-generation-probability nucleotide sequences. In a later analysis, a clonal expansion index was calculated for each public chain from normalized within-repertoire ranks of inferred template counts. In a later analysis, generation probabilities were computed with a VDJ recombination model fitted to out-of-frame rearrangements, and the resulting probabilities were checked against IGoR. A later analysis scored TCR-TCR, TCR-HLA and TCR-CMV co-occurrence with hypergeometric tests, applying a repertoire-size bias correction to TCR pairs. A later analysis estimated false discovery rates by permuting HLA or CMV assignments 20 times. In a later analysis, co-occurring TCRs were grouped with DBSCAN, and TCRdist sequence similarity was added when clustering was performed within HLA-allele-positive subsets. Repertoires with fewer than 30,000 or more than 120,000 public chains, plus five repertoires with anomalous nucleotide sharing, were excluded from co-occurrence clustering. What TCRdb holds here is the immuneACCESS table cut down to in-frame rearrangements. Part of the clones is not present; checked against another copy, under half of the missing clones reflect an unresolved V gene, and the others are unexplained. V and J calls and clone size follow that table, whereas D and trimming were derived from the DNA. The sample records more than 90,000 clones, approximately 81% of which are singletons. Under 5.5% of the sample is taken by the ten largest.

Broad study findings and their caveats: The study gave a list of 150 to 200 TCR beta chains associated with cytomegalovirus. The authors suggested that the approach could potentially be generalized to other disease states and immunological phenotypes. Correlated functional status among segregating V segments might reflect linkage disequilibrium, but an unknown experimental factor could not be ruled out. A later analysis found that TCR association rates varied across HLA loci, with DRB1 alleles showing the most associated TCRs and HLA-C alleles the fewest. According to a later genetic analysis, donors in an Asian-associated ancestry cluster had fewer N-insertions in productive TCRs than the roughly 670-donor mean. A further reported finding was that TCR beta sequences accurately predicted the HLA-A and HLA-B alleles for most subjects in the first cohort. In an earlier analysis of around 500 of the donors, most TCR beta V segments appeared in productive rearrangements about 90% or about 30% of the time, broadly matching IMGT annotations. A later analysis associated 16,951 TCR beta sequences with specific HLA alleles at a false discovery rate of 0.05. In a later analysis, HLA-associated TCR beta chains showed more clonal expansion and lower generation probabilities than non-associated chains that were equally common. Only TCR beta chains were sequenced in this cohort, and the absence of alpha or paired-chain data limited detectable features. Most TCR sequences were seen in very few donors, while some public TCRs were found in many individuals. CMV serostatus was the only immune exposure information available for the cohort. Because HLA typing was unavailable for some donors at each locus, only the typed subset was used in association tests. According to a later analysis, parvovirus B19, influenza, CMV and Epstein-Barr virus appeared linked to several top co-occurrence clusters. When HLA alleles, especially DR and DQ, strongly co-occurred, attributing TCR associations to individual alleles was difficult. A cluster of highly shared sequence variants was judged likely to represent a technical artifact of the sequencing pipeline. A later analysis found that most CMV-associated TCR beta chains appeared HLA-restricted, with HLA associations seemingly driven largely by CMV exposure. In vitro tests confirmed that a few of the cytomegalovirus-associated TCR beta chains recognize cytomegalovirus antigens. Because counts were too low, approximately 18 rarely observed V segments, including chromosome 9 orphons, were excluded from the earlier analysis of under 650 of the donors. Roughly uniform sequencing depth across donors was assumed in presence/absence analyses, although this assumption may not hold. The classifier was reported to diagnose cytomegalovirus status with high specificity and sensitivity in both the original and validation cohorts. In a later genetic analysis, a missense DCLRE1C variant was associated with V-gene and J-gene trimming of TCR beta chains, and the association was replicated in an independent cohort.

Input material: PBMCs. This clonotype was sampled from a woman in her 70s in good health and CMV-seropositive.

The CDR3 sequence is CASSRGTGGFNSPLHF. Here is the DNA: TGTGCCAGCAGCCGCGGGACAGGGGGTTTTAATTCACCCCTCCACTTT. The V gene is TRBV5-6 and the J gene is TRBJ1-6, with 11 middle bases fitting TRBD1. Spanning cysteine to phenylalanine, the CDR3 consists of 16 amino acids. Just CDR3 DNA is preserved here, 48 bases in frame from base 1. CDR1 is given as SGHDT and CDR2 as YYEEEE, both from the germline V gene. Clipping removes 4 bases from V and 6 bases from J, with 6 as the unmatched junction base count. The CDR3 plus the reference TRBV5-6 and TRBJ1-6 genes for the other parts give the full variable domain: DAGVTQSPTHLIKTRGQQVTLRCSPKSGHDTVSWYQQALGQGPQFIFQYYEEEERQRGNFPDRFSGHQFPNYSSELNVNALLLGDSALYLCASSRGTGGFNSPLHFGNGTRLTVT.